The 9 T cell receptor beta chains presented below share a single source sample, sequenced in a study of lymphopenia after photon versus proton radiotherapy. Sequencing was performed with immunoSEQ multiplex PCR; in TCRdb, only in-frame clones are kept and a portion is missing. The table records 35,000 to 45,000 clones, about four fifths of them present only once. Sequenced material: peripheral blood, taken from a patient treated with proton-based radiotherapy. The source of these receptors is a woman between 70 and 85 years old with pancreatic cancer.

This clone was observed a single time. The genes are TRBV9 and TRBJ2-7; 10 bases match TRBD1. Trimming took 4 bases from V and 5 from J; bases not matched to a gene: 9. The germline V gene has CDR1 SGDLS and CDR2 YYNGEE. The CDR3 consists of 15 residues. Here the CDR3 reads CASSSPGQGRDEQYF. The CDR3 DNA reads as TGTGCCAGCAGCTCACCGGGACAGGGGAGGGACGAGCAGTACTTC. The whole variable domain, remainder taken from reference TRBV9 and TRBJ2-7, is DSGVTQTPKHLITATGQRVTLRCSPRSGDLSVYWYQQSLDQGLQFLIQYYNGEERAKGNILERFSAQQFPDLHSELNLSSLELGDSALYFCASSSPGQGRDEQYFGPGTRLTVT.

The chain uses TRBV18 and TRBJ1-5; no definite D call. This CDR3 region has 14 residues. Trimming shortened V by 5 bases and J by 6 bases, and 14 bases separated the two germline ends. Germline CDR1 KGHSH, CDR2 LQKENI. CDR3 in DNA: TGTGCCAGCTCATTAGATTATTCGGTTCAGCCCCAGCATTTT. Its protein product is CASSLDYSVQPQHF.

The chain recombines TRBV6-1 with TRBJ2-5; D gene uncertain. The end of the DNA is better explained by TRBJ2-7, so the J call may be wrong. Germline V gene data show CDR1 as MNHNS and CDR2 as SASEGT. The CDR3 runs to 15 residues. The CDR3 spells CASSEFLLVPYEQYF. Written as DNA, the CDR3 is TGTGCCAGCAGTGAATTTCTCCTGGTTCCCTACGAGCAGTACTTC.

The chain couples TRBV5-1 to TRBJ1-1; TRBD1 matches at 8 bases. Germline V CDR1 and CDR2: SGHRS, YFSETQ. J lost 1 base, V lost 4 bases, and 3 bases had no gene match. CDR3 length: 14 amino acids. The DNA for the CDR3 is TGCGCCAGCAGCGGCGGGACAGGGAACACTGAAGCTTTCTTT. It is translated as CASSGGTGNTEAFF.

The chain is built from TRBV29-1 and TRBJ2-7, with TRBD2 identical over 8 bases. J was trimmed by 6 bases and V by 7 bases; bases with no gene match: 14. This CDR3 is built from 14 residues. The germline V gene encodes CDR1 SQVTM and CDR2 ANQGSEA. CDR3 loop: CSGSYGTRQSEQYF. The CDR3 nucleotides read TGCAGCGGTTCCTACGGGACTAGGCAATCCGAGCAGTACTTC.

This clone was observed a handful of times. The rearrangement links TRBV27 to TRBJ1-2, with TRBD1 identical over 9 bases. With 5 bases clipped from V and 6 bases from J, the junction kept 7 bases outside the gene matches. The CDR3 has 14 residues. CDR1 and CDR2 from the germline V gene are MNHEY and SMNVEV (reference sequence). Written as DNA, the CDR3 is TGTGCCAGCAGTCCCGGGACAGGGTTGGATGGCTACACCTTC. Amino acids: CASSPGTGLDGYTF.

The genes are TRBV7-2 and TRBJ2-7, with 12 nucleotides matching TRBD2. V was clipped by 4 bases and J by 2 bases; unmatched bases: 3. Germline V lookup: CDR1 SGHTA, CDR2 FQGNSA. CDR3 length equals 15 residues. In nucleotides, the CDR3 is TGTGCCAGCAGCTCGCTAGCGGGAGGGCCCTACGAGCAGTACTTC. It codes for CASSSLAGGPYEQYF.

The rearrangement uses TRBV4-1 and TRBJ1-4, with D unclear. Trimming pared 3 bases from V and 0 bases from J, leaving 17 bases between. The CDR3 contains 18 residues. Per the germline V gene, CDR1 is MGHRA and CDR2 is YSYEKL. CDR3 amino acids: CASSHRGTGLTTNEKLFF. The CDR3 DNA follows: TGCGCCAGCAGCCACCGCGGTACGGGATTAACAACTAATGAAAAACTGTTTTTT.

This chain connects TRBV7-6 to TRBJ1-1, with D uncertain. The germline gives CDR1 SGHVS, CDR2 FNYEAQ. Trimming stripped 5 bases from V and 3 bases from J, with 10 bases between. The length of the CDR3 is 13 residues. The DNA of the CDR3 is TGTGCCAGCAGCCGAGAAACGTACACTGAAGCTTTCTTT. It yields the protein CASSRETYTEAFF.